The 5 T cell receptor beta chains reported below all come from one sample, sequenced in a study of STAT5B mutations in CD4+ large granular lymphocyte leukemia. Data came from immunoSEQ multiplex PCR; TCRdb stores just in-frame clones and leaves some out. The sample has 30,000 to 40,000 clones; about 80% are singletons. Input material: CD4+ T cells from blood buffy coats. Receptor source: a human donor in good health.

This chain links TRBV5-1 with TRBJ2-3; no definite D call. V shed 0 bases and J shed 6 bases, with 11 bases lying between them. This CDR3 is built from 14 residues. Germline CDR1 SGHRS, CDR2 YFSETQ. The DNA for the CDR3 is TGCGCCAGCAGCTTGGTGGTGGCCGGGGATACGCAGTATTTT. Its translation: CASSLVVAGDTQYF.

The table lists this clone with a few counts. The rearrangement uses TRBV19 and TRBJ2-5; D call uncertain. The V end was cut by 5 bases, the J end by 1 base, with 2 bases between. CDR1 and CDR2 from the germline V gene are LNHDA and SQIVND (reference sequence). The CDR3 sequence is 11 residues long. The CDR3 spells CASSFQETQYF. CDR3 coding DNA: TGTGCCAGTAGTTTCCAAGAGACCCAGTACTTC.

The chain joins TRBV2 to TRBJ2-1; D gene unclear. The CDR3 spans 11 residues. V dropped 7 bases and J dropped 6 bases, with 7 bases sitting between them. Per germline, CDR1 SNHLY and CDR2 FYNNEI. This CDR3 reads CASISINEQFF. The CDR3 DNA is TGTGCCAGCATTTCCATCAATGAGCAGTTCTTC.

The chain has TRBV6-6 and TRBJ2-3, with unresolved D. The CDR3 length is 13 residues. V was clipped by 0 bases and J by 5 bases, with 6 bases between them. From germline, CDR1 is MNHNY and CDR2 SVGAGI (reference sequence). Here the CDR3 reads CASSYSSGDTQYF. Here the CDR3 DNA reads TGTGCCAGCAGTTACTCCAGTGGAGATACGCAGTATTTT.

The J gene is TRBJ1-4, the V gene TRBV5-1; no clear D gene. In germline, CDR1 is SGHRS, CDR2 YFSETQ. Trimming removed 0 bases from V and 1 base from J, with 13 bases in between. This CDR3 is built from 17 residues. The CDR3 region has the DNA TGCGCCAGCAGCTTGGTTCGGGTTTCGGGAACTAATGAAAAACTGTTTTTT. It encodes CASSLVRVSGTNEKLFF. Full variable domain (outside the CDR3, taken from reference TRBV5-1 and TRBJ1-4): KAGVTQTPRYLIKTRGQQVTLSCSPISGHRSVSWYQQTPGQGLQFLFEYFSETQRNKGNFPGRFSGRQFSNSRSEMNVSTLELGDSALYLCASSLVRVSGTNEKLFFGSGTQLSVL.